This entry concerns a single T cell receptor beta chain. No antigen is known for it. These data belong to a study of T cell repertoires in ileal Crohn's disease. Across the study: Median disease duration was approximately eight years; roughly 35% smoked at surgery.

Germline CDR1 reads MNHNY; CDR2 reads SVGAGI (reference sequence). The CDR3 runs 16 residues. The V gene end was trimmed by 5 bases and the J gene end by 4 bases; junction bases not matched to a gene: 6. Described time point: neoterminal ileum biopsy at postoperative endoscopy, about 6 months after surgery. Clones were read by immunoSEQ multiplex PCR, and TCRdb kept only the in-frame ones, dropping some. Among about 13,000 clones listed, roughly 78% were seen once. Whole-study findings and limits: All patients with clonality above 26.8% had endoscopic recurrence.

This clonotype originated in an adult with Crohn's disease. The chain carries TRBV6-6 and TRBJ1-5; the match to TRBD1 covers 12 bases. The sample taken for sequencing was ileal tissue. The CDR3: CASSPPGQGANQPQHF. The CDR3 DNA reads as TGTGCCAGCAGTCCGCCGGGACAGGGGGCTAATCAGCCCCAGCATTTT.